This TCR beta chain was found in a study of identical twins. Study results and caveats: Part of the zero-insertion signal could reflect confounding by invariant MAIT and iNKT cells. Sharing of beta out-of-frame sequences by twins showed a weaker excess. Insertions were fewer in abundant cord blood beta clonotypes, whereas memory repertoires showed none of this pattern.

A universal primer site came from template switching; cDNA carried unique molecular identifiers. TCRdb reprocessed the 5' RACE reads with MiXCR, giving one entry per CDR3 protein. Among fewer than 650,000 distinct CDR3 sequences listed, 9% to 10% were seen once. In the case of this clonotype: Its antigen is undetermined. Compared with germline, one end of the junction differs, possibly owing to a read error.

The sample was also linked to a second study, of yellow fever vaccine responses in identical twins.

This clonotype was obtained from a woman aged 18-29 years in good health. Sequencing was performed on PBMCs.

This CDR3 is CASSETGAFSEVIRIF. The CDR3 region has the DNA TGTGCCAGCAGTGAAACGGGAGCATTCTCAGAAGTAATTCGTATCTTC. The rearrangement links TRBV5-6 to TRBJ2-1; tentative D call: TRBD2 (6 bases). CDR1 and CDR2 from the germline V gene are SGHDT and YYEEEE. The CDR3 spans 16 residues.